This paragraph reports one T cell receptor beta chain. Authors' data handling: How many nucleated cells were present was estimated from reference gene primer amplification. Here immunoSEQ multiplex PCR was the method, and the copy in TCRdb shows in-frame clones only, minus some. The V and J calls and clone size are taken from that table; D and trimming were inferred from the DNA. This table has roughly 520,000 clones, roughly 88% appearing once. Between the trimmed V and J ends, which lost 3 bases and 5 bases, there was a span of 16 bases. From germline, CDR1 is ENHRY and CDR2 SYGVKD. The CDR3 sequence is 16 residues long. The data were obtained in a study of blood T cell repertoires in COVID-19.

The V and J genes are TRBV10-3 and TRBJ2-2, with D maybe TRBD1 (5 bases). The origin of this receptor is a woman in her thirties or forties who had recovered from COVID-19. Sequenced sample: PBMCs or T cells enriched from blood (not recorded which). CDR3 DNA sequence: TGTGCCATCAGTGAAGCCTGGCAGGGATCTACCGGGGAGCTGTTTTTT. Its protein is CAISEAWQGSTGELFF.